Included here is one TCR beta chain sequence, with context. What it binds is unknown. Using immunoSEQ multiplex PCR, the repertoire was profiled, and TCRdb retains in-frame clones only, with some absent. The sample records fewer than 95,000 clones, 84% being singletons. This record comes from a study of cytomegalovirus exposure and HLA in healthy donors. Study overall: The same platform used for the approximately 700 first-cohort repertoires was also used for the 90 to 150 validation repertoires, as a later analysis reported. General study findings and limits: Reports showed the classifier diagnosing cytomegalovirus status with high specificity and sensitivity. Investigators reported 164 TCR beta chains as tied to cytomegalovirus. Despite most TCR sequences being rare, some public TCRs occurred in many donors.

The TCR sequence derives from a woman aged 18-30 years in good health and CMV-seropositive. The specimen sequenced was PBMCs.

CDR3 sequence (DNA): TGTGCCAGCAGTGAAAACAGGAGAGATACGCAGTATTTT. This sequence encodes CASSENRRDTQYF. The rearrangement links TRBV6-1 to TRBJ2-3; D may be TRBD1 (5 bases). The CDR3 contains 13 residues. The V gene lost 2 bases and the J gene lost 5 bases, with 8 bases spanning the gap. Germline loops: CDR1 MNHNS, CDR2 SASEGT.